Shown below are 6 T cell receptor beta chains from a single sample sequenced in a study of cytomegalovirus exposure and HLA in healthy donors. Generated by immunoSEQ multiplex PCR, the TCRdb table keeps only in-frame clones and is missing some. The sample carries 95,000 to 120,000 clones, roughly 84% recorded once. The sequencing input was PBMCs. The receptors derive from a woman younger than 35 in good health and CMV-seronegative.

The chain combines TRBV7-6 with TRBJ2-1; weak D call: TRBD1 (6 bases). In germline, CDR1 is SGHVS, CDR2 FNYEAQ. V was trimmed by 1 base and J by 5 bases, leaving 9 bases between them. CDR3 length equals 14 residues. CDR3 sequence (DNA): TGTGCCAGCAGCTTAGGGACAGCCAACAATGAGCAGTTCTTC. The encoded protein is CASSLGTANNEQFF.

The CDR3 loop is CASSHGNRVSNEKLFF. The CDR3 nucleotides are TGTGCCAGCAGCCACGGGAACAGGGTGTCTAATGAAAAACTGTTTTTT. This sequence joins TRBV11-2 and TRBJ1-4; maybe TRBD1 (6 bases). The CDR3 has 16 residues. The ends were cut back, 5 bases at V and 3 bases at J, with 16 bases in the middle. The germline V gene encodes CDR1 SGHAT and CDR2 FQNNGV. The variable domain in full, completed from reference TRBV11-2 and TRBJ1-4, reads EAGVAQSPRYKIIEKRQSVAFWCNPISGHATLYWYQQILGQGPKLLIQFQNNGVVDDSQLPKDRFSAERLKGVDSTLKIQPAKLEDSAVYLCASSHGNRVSNEKLFFGSGTQLSVL.

The chain carries TRBV2 and TRBJ2-6; D is ambiguous. Germline CDR1 is SNHLY and CDR2 is FYNNEI. The CDR3 covers 14 residues. V lost 10 bases, J lost 0 bases, and 10 bases lay in between. The CDR3, as DNA: TGTGCCATCAAGTCAGGCTCTGGGGCCAACGTCCTGACTTTC. Amino acids: CAIKSGSGANVLTF.

The chain combines TRBV9 with TRBJ2-5; D is unresolved. With 0 bases removed from V and 7 bases from J, the gap between germline ends came to 10 bases. Germline V gene data show CDR1 as SGDLS and CDR2 as YYNGEE. The CDR3 is 13 amino acids. CDR3 coding DNA: TGTGCCAGCAGCGTAGAAGGTCCGGGGACCCAGTACTTC. This sequence encodes CASSVEGPGTQYF.

The chain joins TRBV18 to TRBJ1-6, with D perhaps TRBD1 (6 bases). V was shortened by 2 bases and J by 8 bases, with 7 bases between the two germline ends. The germline V gene has CDR1 KGHSH and CDR2 LQKENI. The CDR3 has 13 amino acids. CDR3 sequence (DNA): TGTGCCAGCTCACCAGGGGGCGATTCACCCCTCCACTTT. Translated, it gives CASSPGGDSPLHF.

The chain carries TRBV13 and TRBJ1-5, with 8 bases aligning to TRBD1. Germline trimming cut 6 bases from V and 2 bases from J; bases unmatched to any gene: 15. Per the germline V gene, CDR1 is PRHDT and CDR2 is FYEKMQ (reference sequence). This CDR3 has 18 residues. The CDR3 region is CASSSKLTGGSRNQPQHF. CDR3 sequence (DNA): TGTGCCAGCAGTTCAAAACTCACAGGGGGATCTCGCAATCAGCCCCAGCATTTT.